Listed below are T cell receptor beta chains from one sample, sequenced in a study of T-cell memory formation after mild COVID-19. TCRdb used MiXCR to reprocess the 5' RACE reads, holding one entry per CDR3 protein. This table has about 340,000 distinct CDR3 sequences, about 15% appearing once. Input material: PBMCs or a T cell subset sorted from them (not recorded which). The receptors shown here come from a man aged 18 to 29 who had mild COVID-19 (a few samples of this study predate the infection). Cell type and time point are not known. CDR3s include the opening cysteine and the closing phenylalanine or tryptophan. Fields, in order: clone size, J gene, V gene, D gene, CDR3 protein, CDR3 DNA. A D gene is named only where the DNA matches it firmly. Size is stated for part of the rows, as once, few or many counts, or as a class when the clone is expanded.

-	TRBJ2-1	TRBV11-2	TRBD1	CASTLRDRGFNEQFF	TGTGCCAGCACCCTCCGAGACAGGGGGTTTAATGAGCAGTTCTTC
-	TRBJ1-6	TRBV4-2	TRBD1	CASSQDGTGASPLHF	TGTGCCAGCAGCCAAGATGGGACAGGGGCCTCACCCCTCCACTTT
few	TRBJ1-1	TRBV20-1	-	CSASDVARDTEAFF	TGCAGTGCTTCCGACGTGGCCCGGGACACTGAAGCTTTCTTT
many	TRBJ1-1	TRBV29-1	-	CSALILTEAFF	TGCAGCGCCCTTATCCTCACTGAAGCTTTCTTT
many	TRBJ2-3	TRBV4-3	-	CASSRLRGLSDTQYF	TGCGCCAGCAGCCGCCTTCGGGGGCTCTCAGATACGCAGTATTTT
-	TRBJ1-2	TRBV12-3/TRBV12-4	-	CASSRTVYYGYTF	TGTGCCAGCAGCCGGACAGTATACTATGGCTACACCTTC
-	TRBJ2-7	TRBV4-3	TRBD1	CASSRGQGLPYEQYF	TGCGCCAGCAGCCGGGGACAGGGATTGCCCTACGAGCAGTACTTC
-	TRBJ2-2	TRBV9	-	CASSVASSGPSGELFF	TGTGCCAGCAGCGTAGCTAGCTCAGGGCCTAGCGGGGAGCTGTTTTTT
-	TRBJ2-7	TRBV7-7	-	CASSLSRDREQYF	TGTGCCAGCAGCTTGAGCAGGGACCGCGAGCAGTACTTC
many	TRBJ2-5	TRBV6-5	-	CASSSWIDKPKETQYF	TGTGCCAGCAGTTCGTGGATAGACAAGCCTAAGGAGACCCAGTACTTC
-	TRBJ1-6	TRBV4-3	-	CASSQEDPSPLHF	TGCGCCAGCAGCCAAGAGGACCCTTCACCCCTCCACTTT
-	TRBJ2-2	TRBV4-2	-	CASSQETAVTGELFF	TGTGCCAGCAGCCAGGAGACAGCTGTCACCGGGGAGCTGTTTTTT
few	TRBJ1-2	TRBV20-1	-	CSARKSGGWGYTF	TGCAGTGCTAGAAAGTCCGGCGGGTGGGGCTACACCTTC
few	TRBJ1-5	TRBV7-6	-	CASSLEAGNQPQHF	TGTGCCAGCAGCTTAGAGGCAGGGAATCAGCCCCAGCATTTT
-	TRBJ2-1	TRBV6-5	TRBD2	CASSLTSGWGSYNEQFF	TGTGCCAGCAGTTTAACTAGCGGGTGGGGCTCCTACAATGAGCAGTTCTTC
-	TRBJ2-3	TRBV11-1	-	CASREKGTDTQYF	TGTGCCAGCAGAGAAAAGGGCACAGATACGCAGTATTTT
few	TRBJ1-1	TRBV6-5	-	CASRLRVRLKAQNTEAFF	TGTGCCAGCCGTTTGAGGGTCAGGCTCAAAGCCCAAAACACTGAAGCTTTCTTT
-	TRBJ2-7	TRBV20-1	-	CSASWAYGYEQYF	TGCAGTGCTAGTTGGGCGTACGGTTACGAGCAGTACTTC
many	TRBJ2-3	TRBV9	TRBD2	CASSVDPSGGADTQYF	TGTGCCAGCAGCGTAGACCCTAGCGGGGGGGCAGATACGCAGTATTTT
many	TRBJ2-5	TRBV5-1	TRBD1	CASSLVTGGQETQYF	TGCGCCAGCAGCTTGGTAACAGGGGGCCAAGAGACCCAGTACTTC
few	TRBJ1-1	TRBV29-1	-	CSHIRGTEAFF	TGCAGCCACATAAGGGGCACTGAAGCTTTCTTT
many	TRBJ2-1	TRBV7-3	-	CASSRDTNSYNEQFF	TGTGCCAGCAGCCGGGACACCAACTCCTACAATGAGCAGTTCTTC
few	TRBJ2-7	TRBV7-2	-	CASSFRRDSYEQYF	TGTGCCAGCAGCTTCCGAAGGGACTCCTACGAGCAGTACTTC
-	TRBJ1-2	TRBV5-4	-	CASSFLNLRDQGGGTF	TGTGCCAGCAGCTTCCTTAACCTCCGGGACCAAGGAGGGGGCACCTTC
many	TRBJ2-5	TRBV5-1	TRBD1	CASSGGQGAETQYF	TGCGCCAGCAGCGGGGGACAGGGTGCGGAGACCCAGTACTTC
few	TRBJ2-7	TRBV10-3	TRBD1	CAISGGQQSSYEQYF	TGTGCCATCAGTGGGGGACAGCAGAGCTCCTACGAGCAGTACTTC
many	TRBJ2-3	TRBV7-9	-	CASSARTEGDTQYF	TGTGCCAGCAGCGCTCGGACAGAGGGAGATACGCAGTATTTT
-	TRBJ2-2	TRBV7-2	TRBD2	CASSPRASGGTGELFF	TGTGCCAGCAGCCCCCGCGCTAGCGGGGGGACCGGGGAGCTGTTTTTT
-	TRBJ2-1	TRBV20-1	TRBD2	CSARVKLAGDTNEQFF	TGCAGTGCTAGAGTAAAGTTAGCGGGGGATACCAATGAGCAGTTCTTC
-	TRBJ2-7	TRBV20-1	TRBD1	CSARDQGQIPVYEQYF	TGCAGTGCTAGAGACCAGGGACAGATCCCCGTCTACGAGCAGTACTTC
-	TRBJ2-3	TRBV9	TRBD1	CASSGTGEITDTQYF	TGTGCCAGCAGCGGGACAGGGGAGATCACAGATACGCAGTATTTT
few	TRBJ1-4	TRBV10-3	-	CAIAPDGGEKLFF	TGTGCCATCGCCCCCGATGGAGGTGAAAAACTGTTTTTT
-	TRBJ2-5	TRBV2	-	CASSELAFQYF	TGTGCCAGCAGTGAATTGGCCTTTCAGTACTTC
-	TRBJ1-2	TRBV7-6	-	CASSLEFRRTSNYGYTF	TGTGCCAGCAGCTTAGAGTTTAGACGGACTAGTAACTATGGCTACACCTTC
few	TRBJ2-3	TRBV29-1	-	CSVEDRAVTDTQYF	TGCAGCGTTGAAGATCGGGCCGTCACAGATACGCAGTATTTT
many	TRBJ2-6	TRBV7-9	-	CASSLTFSGANVLTF	TGTGCCAGCAGCTTGACGTTTTCTGGGGCCAACGTCCTGACTTTC
-	TRBJ1-2	TRBV20-1	TRBD1	CSAYGQGDGYTF	TGCAGTGCTTACGGACAGGGGGATGGCTACACCTTC
-	TRBJ2-7	TRBV6-5	TRBD1	CASSQGQLYEQYF	TGTGCCAGCAGCCAGGGACAGCTATACGAGCAGTACTTC
few	TRBJ2-2	TRBV10-3	-	CAIGVGNTGELFF	TGTGCCATCGGTGTAGGGAACACCGGGGAGCTGTTTTTT
few	TRBJ2-7	TRBV5-1	TRBD1	CASRSGTDPSYEQYF	TGCGCCAGCAGAAGTGGGACAGACCCTTCCTACGAGCAGTACTTC
-	TRBJ2-5	TRBV4-1	-	CASSRGTGVGETQYF	TGCGCCAGCAGCCGGGGGACCGGGGTCGGAGAGACCCAGTACTTC
few	TRBJ2-7	TRBV2	-	CASNEYEQYF	TGTGCCAGCAATGAGTACGAGCAGTACTTC
-	TRBJ1-1	TRBV5-1	-	CASSFDTDKNTEAFF	TGCGCCAGCAGCTTCGACACCGACAAAAACACTGAAGCTTTCTTT
many	TRBJ2-4	TRBV29-1	-	CSVEDLQGEVSIQYF	TGCAGCGTTGAAGATCTTCAGGGGGAGGTCAGCATTCAGTACTTC
many	TRBJ2-3	TRBV10-3	TRBD2	CAISEPGLAGGPTDTQYF	TGTGCCATCAGTGAGCCAGGACTAGCGGGGGGGCCCACAGATACGCAGTATTTT
-	TRBJ1-6	TRBV20-1	-	CSAPRAGSYNSPLHF	TGCAGTGCTCCACGTGCGGGGTCCTATAATTCACCCCTCCACTTT
-	TRBJ2-1	TRBV12-3/TRBV12-4	-	CASREIDEQFF	TGTGCCAGCAGGGAAATCGATGAGCAGTTCTTC
few	TRBJ2-5	TRBV6-6	-	CASSLQSPQETQYF	TGTGCCAGCAGTTTACAGTCCCCTCAAGAGACCCAGTACTTC
few	TRBJ1-4	TRBV9	-	CASSVRPGGEKLFF	TGTGCCAGCAGCGTCAGGCCCGGCGGGGAAAAACTGTTTTTT
few	TRBJ2-1	TRBV6-5	-	CASSYSPRQEYNEQFF	TGTGCCAGCAGTTACTCTCCGAGACAGGAATACAATGAGCAGTTCTTC
-	TRBJ2-3	TRBV5-1	-	CASSLEWTSSTDTQYF	TGCGCCAGCAGCCTTGAATGGACTTCTAGCACAGATACGCAGTATTTT
-	TRBJ2-7	TRBV7-9	-	CASSPLAYEQYF	TGTGCCAGCAGCCCCCTCGCCTACGAGCAGTACTTC
-	TRBJ1-1	TRBV28	TRBD1	CASSSPGQGAGDTEAFF	TGTGCCAGCAGTTCACCGGGACAGGGGGCTGGGGACACTGAAGCTTTCTTT